This T cell receptor (beta chain) stems from a study of T-cell memory formation after mild COVID-19. Findings of the study overall: SARS-CoV-2 specificity of second-wave clones peaking day 37 was unconfirmed. Memory sampled before infection contained some responding clones, suggesting cross-reactive memory joined. CD4+ contracting clones lay mainly in CM and EM, CD8+ ones in EMRA.

To note about this clonotype: Its cognate antigen is unknown.

CDR3 size: 14 residues. Per germline, CDR1 SEHNR and CDR2 FQNEAQ (reference sequence). Between the trimmed V and J ends, which lost 5 bases and 3 bases, there was a span of 11 bases. TCR alpha and TCR beta cDNA libraries carrying sample barcodes and UMIs came from 5'RACE with constant-segment primers. TCRdb fed the 5' RACE reads into MiXCR, producing one record per CDR3 protein. The table includes 350,000 to 500,000 distinct CDR3 sequences, 20% detected once. This chain joins TRBV7-9 and TRBJ2-1; D unresolved. The source material was PBMCs or a T cell subset sorted from them (not recorded which). The sequence was collected from an adult woman who had mild COVID-19 (a few samples of this study predate the infection). Cell type and time point are not known. The CDR3 region has the DNA TGTGCCAGCAGCCTTGACTCGTACTACAATGAGCAGTTCTTC. Its protein product is CASSLDSYYNEQFF. The complete variable domain, with remaining parts taken from reference TRBV7-9 and TRBJ2-1, reads DTGVSQNPRHKITKRGQNVTFRCDPISEHNRLYWYRQTLGQGPEFLTYFQNEAQLEKSRLLSDRFSAERPKGSFSTLEIQRTEQGDSAMYLCASSLDSYYNEQFFGPGTRLTVL.